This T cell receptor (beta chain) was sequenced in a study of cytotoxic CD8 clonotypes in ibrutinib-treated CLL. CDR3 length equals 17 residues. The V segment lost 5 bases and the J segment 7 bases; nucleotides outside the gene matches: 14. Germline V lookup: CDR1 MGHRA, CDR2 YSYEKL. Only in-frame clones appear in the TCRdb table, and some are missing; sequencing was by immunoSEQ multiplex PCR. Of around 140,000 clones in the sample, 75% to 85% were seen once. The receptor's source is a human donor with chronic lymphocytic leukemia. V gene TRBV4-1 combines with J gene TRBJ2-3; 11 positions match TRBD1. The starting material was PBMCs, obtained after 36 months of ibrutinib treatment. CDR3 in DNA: TGCGCCAGCAGCAACGGACCCGGCCGGGACAGGGGGTATACGCAGTATTTT. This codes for CASSNGPGRDRGYTQYF.